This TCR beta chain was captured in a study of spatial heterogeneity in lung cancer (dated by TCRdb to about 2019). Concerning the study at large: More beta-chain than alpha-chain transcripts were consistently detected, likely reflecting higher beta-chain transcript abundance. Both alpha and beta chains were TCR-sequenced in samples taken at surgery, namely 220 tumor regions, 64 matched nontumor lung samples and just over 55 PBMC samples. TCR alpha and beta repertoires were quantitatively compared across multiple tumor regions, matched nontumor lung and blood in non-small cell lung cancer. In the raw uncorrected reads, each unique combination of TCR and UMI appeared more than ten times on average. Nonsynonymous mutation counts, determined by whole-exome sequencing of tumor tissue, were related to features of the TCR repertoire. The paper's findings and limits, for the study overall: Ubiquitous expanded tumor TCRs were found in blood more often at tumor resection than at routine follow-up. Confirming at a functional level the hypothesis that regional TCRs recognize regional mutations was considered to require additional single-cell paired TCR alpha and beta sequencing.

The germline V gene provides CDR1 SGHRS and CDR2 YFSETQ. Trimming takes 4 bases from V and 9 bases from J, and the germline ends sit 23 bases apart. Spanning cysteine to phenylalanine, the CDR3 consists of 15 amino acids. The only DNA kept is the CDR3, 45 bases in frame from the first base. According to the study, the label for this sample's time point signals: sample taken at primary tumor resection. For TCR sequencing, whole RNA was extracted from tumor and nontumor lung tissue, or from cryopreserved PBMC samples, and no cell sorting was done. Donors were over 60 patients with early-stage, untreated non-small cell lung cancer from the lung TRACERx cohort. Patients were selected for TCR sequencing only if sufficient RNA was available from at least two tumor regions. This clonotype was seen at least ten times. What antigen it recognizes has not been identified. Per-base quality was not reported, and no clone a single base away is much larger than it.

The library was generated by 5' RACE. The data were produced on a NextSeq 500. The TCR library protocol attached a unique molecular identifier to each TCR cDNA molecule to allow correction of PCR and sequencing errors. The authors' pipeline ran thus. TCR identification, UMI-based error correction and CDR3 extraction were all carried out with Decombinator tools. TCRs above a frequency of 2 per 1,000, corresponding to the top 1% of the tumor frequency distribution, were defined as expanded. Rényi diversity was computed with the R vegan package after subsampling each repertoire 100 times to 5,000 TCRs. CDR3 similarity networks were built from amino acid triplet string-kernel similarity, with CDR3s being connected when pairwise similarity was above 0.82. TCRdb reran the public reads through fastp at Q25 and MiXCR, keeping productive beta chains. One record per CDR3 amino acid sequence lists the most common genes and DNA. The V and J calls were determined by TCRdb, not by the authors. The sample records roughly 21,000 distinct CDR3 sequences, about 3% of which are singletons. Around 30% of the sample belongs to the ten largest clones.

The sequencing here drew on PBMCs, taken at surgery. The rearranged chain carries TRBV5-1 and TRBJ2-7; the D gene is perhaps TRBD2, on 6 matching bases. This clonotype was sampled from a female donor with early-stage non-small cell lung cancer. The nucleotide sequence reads TGCGCCAGCAGCCATGTTACCGGGACTGAGGCGGGGCAGTACTTC. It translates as CASSHVTGTEAGQYF.